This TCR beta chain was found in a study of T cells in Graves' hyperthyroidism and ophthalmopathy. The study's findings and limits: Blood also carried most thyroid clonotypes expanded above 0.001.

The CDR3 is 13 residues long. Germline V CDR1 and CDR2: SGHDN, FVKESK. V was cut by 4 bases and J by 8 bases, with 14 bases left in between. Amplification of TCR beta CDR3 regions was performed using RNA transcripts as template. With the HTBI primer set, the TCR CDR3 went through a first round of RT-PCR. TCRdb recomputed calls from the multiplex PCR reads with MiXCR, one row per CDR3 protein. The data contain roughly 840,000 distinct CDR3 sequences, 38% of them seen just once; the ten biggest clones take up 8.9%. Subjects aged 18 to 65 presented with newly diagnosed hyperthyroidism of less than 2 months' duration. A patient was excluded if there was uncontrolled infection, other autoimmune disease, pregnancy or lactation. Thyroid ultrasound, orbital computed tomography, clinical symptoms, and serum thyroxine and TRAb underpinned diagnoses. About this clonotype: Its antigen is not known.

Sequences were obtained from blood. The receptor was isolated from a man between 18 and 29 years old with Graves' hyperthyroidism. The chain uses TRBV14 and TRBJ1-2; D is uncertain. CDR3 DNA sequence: TGTGCCAGCAGCCCGATAGACCACGACGGCTACACCTTC. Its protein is CASSPIDHDGYTF.